This T cell receptor beta chain was obtained from a study of vaccination effects on CD4 cells after COVID-19. Some clones are missing from TCRdb's copy, which holds only in-frame ones; the method was immunoSEQ multiplex PCR. The repertoire includes around 40,000 clones, roughly four fifths of them detected once, and 25% to 30% sits in the top ten. The germline CDR1 and CDR2 sequences are MNHEY and SVGAGI. V was shortened by 8 bases and J by 4 bases, with 12 bases between the two germline ends. The CDR3 loop spans 12 amino acids. A single count supports this clone. Its target is not known. Ahead of sequencing, the ViraFEST assay grew antigen-specific CD4+ T cells using viral peptide pools. When less than 13 days of culture had elapsed, CD4+ T cells were isolated. PCR confirmed that the person was infected with SARS-CoV-2 between March and December 2020.

This receptor was taken from a human donor who had a prior SARS-CoV-2 infection. The starting material was CD4+ T cells from PBMCs cultured with a peptide pool, obtained before COVID-19 vaccination. The gene calls are TRBV6-5 and TRBJ2-7; a possible D gene is TRBD1 (5 bases). The CDR3 DNA follows: TGTGCCAGCGTCCTTCAGGGATACGAGCAGTACTTC. It codes for CASVLQGYEQYF.